Listed here are 27 T cell receptor beta chains from one sample, sequenced in a study of T cell responses to AZD1222 COVID-19 vaccine. Clones were read by immunoSEQ multiplex PCR, and TCRdb kept only the in-frame ones, dropping some. The sample carries about 110,000 clones, approximately 90% recorded once. The sequencing used peripheral blood, collected on day 0 of AZD1222 vaccination. The receptors were sampled from an adult in good health.

The chain couples TRBV5-1 to TRBJ2-1, with a possible D match to TRBD1 (6 bases). Germline CDR1 reads SGHRS; CDR2 reads YFSETQ. Trimming stripped 3 bases from V and 4 bases from J, with 8 bases between. The CDR3 is 13 amino acids. This chain's CDR3 is CASSYGQYNEQFF. The CDR3 region has the DNA TGCGCCAGCAGCTATGGACAGTACAATGAGCAGTTCTTC.

The chain has TRBV19 and TRBJ1-5, with D maybe TRBD1 (5 bases). V lost 10 bases, J lost 6 bases, and 22 bases lay in between. The germline CDR1 and CDR2 sequences are LNHDA and SQIVND (reference sequence). The CDR3 has 15 residues. For the CDR3, the DNA is TGTGCCAATCCCCGGGTGGGGGGTTTTCGTCAGCCCCAGCATTTT. It codes for CANPRVGGFRQPQHF.

J is TRBJ2-1 and V is TRBV7-2; D is uncertain. CDR1 is SGHTA and CDR2 is FQGNSA in the germline V gene. This CDR3 region has 15 residues. The germline V and J ends were trimmed by 1 base and 5 bases, with 12 bases remaining between them. The CDR3 nucleotides are TGTGCCAGCAGCTTAGAGCAAGGGTACCACAATGAGCAGTTCTTC. Encoded protein: CASSLEQGYHNEQFF.

V gene TRBV3-1 (or the pseudogene TRBV3-2) combines with J gene TRBJ1-2, with D possibly TRBD1 on 6 matching bases. CDR1 is LGHDT, CDR2 YNNKEL, per germline (reference sequence). CDR3 size: 15 residues. V was pared by 2 bases and J by 2 bases, with 12 bases between. CDR3 in DNA: TGTGCCAGCAGCCAACTGGGCGGGACAAACTATGGCTACACCTTC. It is translated as CASSQLGGTNYGYTF.

The chain uses TRBV4-1 and TRBJ2-2; D not resolved. The CDR3 extends over 16 amino acids. V lost 1 base to trimming and J lost 5 bases, with 14 bases between them. Looked up from germline, CDR1 is MGHRA and CDR2 is YSYEKL. In DNA form, the CDR3 reads TGCGCCAGCAGCCAAGCATATTTAGTTGTGACCGGGGAGCTGTTTTTT. Translation gives CASSQAYLVVTGELFF.

This chain joins TRBV5-1 and TRBJ2-5, with 7 nucleotides matching TRBD2. The CDR3 is 13 amino acids. The germline gives CDR1 SGHRS, CDR2 YFSETQ. The J segment lost 1 base and the V segment lost 4 bases, leaving 1 base of the junction unmatched. The CDR3 sequence is CASSAGAQETQYF. Written as DNA, the CDR3 is TGCGCCAGCAGCGCGGGAGCCCAAGAGACCCAGTACTTC. Full variable domain (rest looked up from reference TRBV5-1 and TRBJ2-5): KAGVTQTPRYLIKTRGQQVTLSCSPISGHRSVSWYQQTPGQGLQFLFEYFSETQRNKGNFPGRFSGRQFSNSRSEMNVSTLELGDSALYLCASSAGAQETQYFGPGTRLLVL.

The CDR3 loop is CSFKSDDTGELFF. The CDR3 coding sequence is TGCAGCTTTAAATCGGACGACACCGGGGAGCTGTTTTTT. V usage is TRBV29-1 and J usage is TRBJ2-2, with D unresolved. Germline CDR1 SQVTM, CDR2 ANQGSEA. Trimming left V 8 bases short and J 3 bases short, with 13 bases between. The CDR3 length is 13 residues.

This sequence joins TRBV29-1 and TRBJ2-1, with a possible D match to TRBD1 (7 bases). Germline assignment: CDR1 SQVTM and CDR2 ANQGSEA. V was clipped by 6 bases and J by 3 bases, with 18 bases between them. The CDR3 runs 15 residues. In DNA, the CDR3 is TGCAGCGTGATGCCCCGGCGGGACAGCTACAATGAGCAGTTCTTC. Translated, it gives CSVMPRRDSYNEQFF.

The CDR3 loop reads CASSGGKRNTGELFF. CDR3 nucleotides: TGTGCCAGCAGTGGTGGGAAGCGGAACACCGGGGAGCTGTTTTTT. The V and J genes are TRBV9 and TRBJ2-2; D is unresolved. This CDR3 comprises 15 residues. Germline V gene sequence: CDR1 SGDLS, CDR2 YYNGEE. Trimming removed 5 bases from V and 1 base from J, with 12 bases in between. Filled out from reference TRBV9 and TRBJ2-2, the complete variable domain reads DSGVTQTPKHLITATGQRVTLRCSPRSGDLSVYWYQQSLDQGLQFLIQYYNGEERAKGNILERFSAQQFPDLHSELNLSSLELGDSALYFCASSGGKRNTGELFFGEGSRLTVL.

The rearrangement uses TRBV7-8 and TRBJ1-2; D call uncertain. CDR1 is SGHVS and CDR2 is FQNEAQ in the germline V gene. Trimming removed 4 bases from V and 4 bases from J, with 10 bases in between. This CDR3 comprises 13 residues. CDR3 loop: CASSSRVSYGYTF. For the CDR3, the DNA is TGTGCCAGCAGCTCCCGGGTTTCCTATGGCTACACCTTC.

The genes are TRBV7-8 and TRBJ1-2, with D possibly matching TRBD1 (6 bases). V shed 5 bases and J shed 3 bases, with 16 bases lying between them. Germline V gene data show CDR1 as SGHVS and CDR2 as FQNEAQ. The CDR3 covers 15 residues. The CDR3 DNA follows: TGTGCCAGCAGCCCAAACCTACAGGGCCACTATGGCTACACCTTC. It codes for CASSPNLQGHYGYTF.

The rearrangement uses TRBV6-2 or TRBV6-3 and TRBJ2-2; no reliable D call. Germline-derived CDR1 and CDR2 are MNHEY and SVGEGT. Trimming took off 6 bases at V and 6 bases at J, with 17 bases between the two ends. The CDR3 contains 15 residues. DNA for the CDR3: TGTGCCAGCAGCGTCGTAAAGCGAGTGGCCGGGGAGCTGTTTTTT. Residues: CASSVVKRVAGELFF.

This clone has just a few counts. The chain uses TRBV30 and TRBJ1-2; D is undetermined. With 4 bases removed from V and 8 bases from J, the gap between germline ends came to 17 bases. Germline-derived CDR1 and CDR2 are GTSNPN and SVGIG (reference sequence). CDR3 length: 13 amino acids. In DNA, the CDR3 is TGTGCCTGGACTACAGAACCCTTGAGAGGCTACACCTTC. Amino acid sequence: CAWTTEPLRGYTF.

This sequence joins TRBV3-1 (or the pseudogene TRBV3-2) and TRBJ1-4; 7 positions agree with TRBD1. Trimming at V came to 0 bases and at J to 6 bases, leaving 7 bases not matched to a gene. CDR1 and CDR2 from the germline V gene are LGHDT and YNNKEL (reference sequence). This CDR3 has 16 residues. DNA of the CDR3: TGTGCCAGCAGCCAAGATCGAGGGGGCGCGTATGAAAAACTGTTTTTT. Translation: CASSQDRGGAYEKLFF.

The V call is TRBV6-4, the J call TRBJ2-7; 7 bases map to TRBD1. Per the germline V gene, CDR1 is MRHNA and CDR2 is SNTAGT. With V trimmed by 2 bases and J by 4 bases, 8 bases remained unmatched. This CDR3 is built from 15 residues. The DNA for the CDR3 is TGTGCCAGCAGTGACGCTCCGGGACAGATTTACGAGCAGTACTTC. This encodes CASSDAPGQIYEQYF.

The chain carries TRBV7-9 and TRBJ2-2; 7 bases fit TRBD2. CDR3 size: 16 residues. Germline V gives CDR1 SEHNR, CDR2 FQNEAQ (reference sequence). Unmatched junction bases numbered 8, after V lost 2 bases and J lost 5 bases. The DNA of the CDR3 is TGTGCCAGCAGCTTATGGGAGGGGCGCGCAACCGGGGAGCTGTTTTTT. Its translation is CASSLWEGRATGELFF.

The rearrangement links TRBV7-9 to TRBJ1-6, with TRBD1 identical over 10 bases. The CDR3 has 15 amino acids. In germline, CDR1 is SEHNR, CDR2 FQNEAQ (reference sequence). V shed 5 bases and J 10 bases; nucleotides not matched to a gene: 8. The chain's CDR3 is CASSRGTGVESPLHF. DNA for the CDR3: TGTGCCAGCAGCCGTGGGACAGGGGTAGAATCACCCCTCCACTTT. The full variable domain, with the rest looked up from reference TRBV7-9 and TRBJ1-6, is DTGVSQNPRHKITKRGQNVTFRCDPISEHNRLYWYRQTLGQGPEFLTYFQNEAQLEKSRLLSDRFSAERPKGSFSTLEIQRTEQGDSAMYLCASSRGTGVESPLHFGNGTRLTVT.

This clone appeared once. V gene TRBV7-8 combines with J gene TRBJ1-4; D gene unclear. The CDR3 loop spans 13 amino acids. Trimming took off 3 bases at V and 4 bases at J, with 6 bases between the two ends. Germline V gene data show CDR1 as SGHVS and CDR2 as FQNEAQ. CDR3 in amino acids: CASSFGLNEKLFF. In DNA form, the CDR3 reads TGTGCCAGCAGCTTTGGCCTTAATGAAAAACTGTTTTTT.

The genes are TRBV6-5 and TRBJ1-4, with 7 bases that match TRBD1. Germline CDR1 is MNHEY and CDR2 is SVGAGI. The CDR3 has 16 amino acids. With V trimmed by 3 bases and J by 0 bases, 4 bases remained unmatched. CDR3 DNA: TGTGCCAGCAGTTATCGGGACAGCACAACTAATGAAAAACTGTTTTTT. This sequence encodes CASSYRDSTTNEKLFF.

The chain joins TRBV30 to TRBJ1-4, with 8 bases lining up with TRBD1. V lost 3 bases, J lost 11 bases, and 11 bases stayed unmatched. The germline gives CDR1 GTSNPN, CDR2 SVGIG (reference sequence). The CDR3 is made up of 14 amino acids. The CDR3 DNA sequence: TGTGCCTGGAGGGAGGGGACAGGTGAAAGGAAACTGTTTTTT. Its translation: CAWREGTGERKLFF.

The chain recombines TRBV5-6 with TRBJ2-5; D unclear. Germline CDR1 and CDR2: SGHDT and YYEEEE. V dropped 4 bases and J dropped 0 bases, with 16 bases sitting between them. The CDR3 extends over 16 amino acids. CDR3 bases: TGTGCCAGCAGCAGAGGACGGCTACAGTACCAAGAGACCCAGTACTTC. Translation: CASSRGRLQYQETQYF. The entire variable domain, with the rest obtained from reference TRBV5-6 and TRBJ2-5, is as follows: DAGVTQSPTHLIKTRGQQVTLRCSPKSGHDTVSWYQQALGQGPQFIFQYYEEEERQRGNFPDRFSGHQFPNYSSELNVNALLLGDSALYLCASSRGRLQYQETQYFGPGTRLLVL.

The rearrangement uses TRBV15 and TRBJ1-2; D is uncertain. Trimming took 0 bases from V and 6 from J, leaving 5 bases between them. This CDR3 is 12 amino acids long. Germline lookup yields CDR1 LNHNV and CDR2 YYDKDF (reference sequence). CDR3 sequence reads: CATSRDVDGYTF. The CDR3 DNA follows: TGTGCCACCAGCAGAGATGTGGATGGCTACACCTTC. Variable domain in full (rest from reference TRBV15 and TRBJ1-2): DAMVIQNPRYQVTQFGKPVTLSCSQTLNHNVMYWYQQKSSQAPKLLFHYYDKDFNNEADTPDNFQSRRPNTSFCFLDIRSPGLGDTAMYLCATSRDVDGYTFGSGTRLTVV.

The J gene is TRBJ1-5, the V gene TRBV19; D may be TRBD1 (5 bases). Trimming shortened V by 2 bases and J by 3 bases, and 11 bases separated the two germline ends. Germline V CDR1 and CDR2: LNHDA, SQIVND (reference sequence). The CDR3 spans 15 residues. Written as DNA, the CDR3 is TGTGCCAGTAGTATACAATGGGGCCCCAATCAGCCCCAGCATTTT. Protein product: CASSIQWGPNQPQHF.

The chain carries TRBV14 and TRBJ2-1; TRBD2 matches at 8 bases. The junction had 6 bases not matched to a gene; V was cut back by 1 base and J by 13 bases. This CDR3 region has 13 residues. Germline V CDR1 and CDR2: SGHDN, FVKESK. The CDR3 is CASSQAGGGLQFF. The CDR3 DNA is TGTGCCAGCAGCCAAGCGGGGGGGGGACTTCAGTTCTTC.

The chain joins TRBV28 to TRBJ1-2; D remains unclear. Germline V CDR1 and CDR2: MDHEN, SYDVKM. V dropped 6 bases and J dropped 8 bases, with 13 bases sitting between them. The CDR3 runs to 12 residues. The CDR3 region is CASREGPGGYTF. As DNA, the CDR3 is TGTGCCAGCAGGGAGGGCCCGGGCGGCTACACCTTC.

The chain couples TRBV28 to TRBJ2-3; either TRBD1 or TRBD2 may fit D (5 bases each). The germline V gene encodes CDR1 MDHEN and CDR2 SYDVKM. The CDR3 runs to 12 residues. V lost 8 bases to trimming and J lost 1 base, with 7 bases between them. CDR3 sequence reads: CASVGGTDTQYF. The CDR3 region has the DNA TGTGCCAGCGTGGGGGGCACAGATACGCAGTATTTT.

The J gene is TRBJ2-2, the V gene TRBV7-9, with TRBD1 matching 8 bases. The CDR3 contains 15 residues. Per germline, CDR1 SEHNR and CDR2 FQNEAQ (reference sequence). The V and J ends lost 3 bases and 6 bases, in that order; junction bases with no gene match: 6. CDR3 residues: CASSLRTGFAGELFF. The CDR3 DNA reads TGTGCCAGCAGCTTGAGGACAGGGTTTGCCGGGGAGCTGTTTTTT.